This T cell receptor beta chain comes out of a study of OX40 agonist ivuxolimab in advanced cancers. Repertoires were generated with immunoSEQ multiplex PCR, while TCRdb's copy carries only in-frame clones and drops some. The table has about 81,000 clones, 75% to 90% seen once. The table lists this clone with a count of one. This receptor was obtained from an adult with an advanced solid tumor such as melanoma, head and neck, liver or kidney cancer. The input for sequencing was CD4+ or CD8+ T cells sorted from blood, taken in a trial of the OX40 agonist ivuxolimab.

CDR3 nucleotides: TGTGCCAGCAGCTTCACCGGACAGTCGAACACTGAAGCTTTCTTT. This encodes CASSFTGQSNTEAFF. This chain connects TRBV11-2 to TRBJ1-1; tentatively, D is TRBD1 (6 bases). Germline V lookup: CDR1 SGHAT, CDR2 FQNNGV. The V end was cut by 3 bases, the J end by 1 base, with 12 bases between. The length of the CDR3 is 15 residues.